One sample yielded the 15 T cell receptor beta chains listed below, sequenced in a study of control samples from healthy donors and cancer patients. Measured with immunoSEQ multiplex PCR; TCRdb has only the in-frame clones, and not every one. The data contain tens of thousands of clones, approximately 86% of them seen just once; the ten biggest clones take up approximately 3.4%. The sample comprised blood. The receptors shown here come from a man aged 50-60 years in good health.

The rearrangement joins TRBV6-5 to TRBJ2-3; D remains unclear. Germline-derived CDR1 and CDR2 are MNHEY and SVGAGI. Trimming removed 6 bases at V and 5 bases at J, with 15 bases between. The CDR3 is 14 residues long. The CDR3 nucleotides read TGTGCCAGCAGGCGTGACTGGGCTAGAGATACGCAGTATTTT. This codes for CASRRDWARDTQYF.

V is TRBV7-9 and J is TRBJ2-7; the D is unclear. Germline CDR1 SEHNR, CDR2 FQNEAQ (reference sequence). Between the trimmed V and J ends, which lost 5 bases and 2 bases, there was a span of 10 bases. The CDR3 loop spans 13 amino acids. CDR3 DNA sequence: TGTGCCAGCAGCCCCGGGCCGACCTACGAGCAGTACTTC. Amino acids: CASSPGPTYEQYF.

The rearrangement joins TRBV20-1 to TRBJ1-2, with no clear D. The CDR3 consists of 10 residues. The ends were cut back, 4 bases at V and 6 bases at J, with 6 bases in the middle. Germline V gives CDR1 DFQATT, CDR2 SNEGSKA (reference sequence). CDR3 sequence (DNA): TGCAGTGCTATAGGAGATGGCTACACCTTC. It encodes CSAIGDGYTF.

The chain combines TRBV18 with TRBJ2-7, with a weak D call TRBD2 (5 bases). CDR1 is KGHSH, CDR2 LQKENI, per germline. V was pared by 4 bases and J by 0 bases, with 10 bases between. This CDR3 region has 14 residues. For the CDR3, the DNA is TGTGCCAGCTCACTTACGGGGAGCTCCTACGAGCAGTACTTC. Protein sequence: CASSLTGSSYEQYF.

The chain recombines TRBV28 with TRBJ2-3, with D tentatively TRBD2 (6 bases). Germline V gene data show CDR1 as MDHEN and CDR2 as SYDVKM. The CDR3 totals 17 residues. V lost 5 bases, J lost 0 bases, and 18 bases lay in between. CDR3 protein: CASSPYGLFSSTDTQYF. The DNA for the CDR3 is TGTGCCAGCAGTCCCTACGGACTATTCTCTAGCACAGATACGCAGTATTTT.

This clone came up once. This rearrangement joins TRBV18 to TRBJ2-7, with D possibly called TRBD1 or TRBD2 (5 bases each). Trimming cost V 4 bases and J 5 bases, with 18 bases left between them. From germline, CDR1 is KGHSH and CDR2 LQKENI. The CDR3 runs to 15 residues. The CDR3 region has the DNA TGTGCCAGCTCACGGATCCGGGACGAGTTCAACGAGCAGTACTTC. This encodes CASSRIRDEFNEQYF.

This clone was found once. CDR3 DNA sequence: TGTGCCAGCAGTGGCTCCACAGATACGCAGTATTTT. The encoded protein is CASSGSTDTQYF. This sequence joins TRBV28 and TRBJ2-3, with D hard to call. The CDR3 contains 12 residues. The germline gives CDR1 MDHEN, CDR2 SYDVKM. The germline V and J ends were trimmed by 5 bases and 2 bases, with 5 bases remaining between them.

This sequence joins TRBV28 and TRBJ2-5, with D possibly matching TRBD2 (6 bases). CDR3 length: 17 amino acids. The germline V and J ends were trimmed by 5 bases and 4 bases, with 23 bases remaining between them. Germline values: CDR1 MDHEN, CDR2 SYDVKM. CDR3 bases: TGTGCCAGCAGTCCGACCCCTGGAGGAGGGCCCAGAGAGACCCAGTACTTC. This encodes CASSPTPGGGPRETQYF. The variable domain in full, with the rest retrieved from reference TRBV28 and TRBJ2-5, is DVKVTQSSRYLVKRTGEKVFLECVQDMDHENMFWYRQDPGLGLRLIYFSYDVKMKEKGDIPEGYSVSREKKERFSLILESASTNQTSMYLCASSPTPGGGPRETQYFGPGTRLLVL.

This clone occurred once. V and J are TRBV29-1 and TRBJ1-2; 10 nucleotides align to TRBD1. J lost 6 bases, V lost 4 bases, and 8 bases had no gene match. The CDR3 is 14 amino acids. CDR1 is SQVTM and CDR2 is ANQGSEA in the germline V gene. CDR3 amino acids: CSVARSGTGDGYTF. The CDR3 coding sequence is TGCAGCGTTGCACGATCCGGGACAGGGGATGGCTACACCTTC. The whole variable domain, remainder taken from reference TRBV29-1 and TRBJ1-2, is SAVISQKPSRDICQRGTSLTIQCQVDSQVTMMFWYRQQPGQSLTLIATANQGSEATYESGFVIDKFPISRPNLTFSTLTVSNMSPEDSSIYLCSVARSGTGDGYTFGSGTRLTVV.

The chain links TRBV28 to TRBJ2-6; no reliable D call. This CDR3 contains 19 residues. The V gene's germline CDR1 is MDHEN and CDR2 SYDVKM. V lost 5 bases and J 0 bases, leaving 20 bases between the germline ends. The CDR3 is CASSPGGYKVVSGANVLTF. The CDR3 DNA sequence: TGTGCCAGCAGTCCCGGCGGATACAAAGTTGTCTCTGGGGCCAACGTCCTGACTTTC.

The chain recombines TRBV6-5 with TRBJ1-4; D ambiguous. V lost 4 bases, J lost 6 bases, and 9 bases lay in between. The CDR3 extends over 13 amino acids. Per germline, CDR1 MNHEY and CDR2 SVGAGI. CDR3 amino acids: CASSLSWDEKLFF. The CDR3 region has the DNA TGTGCCAGCAGTTTAAGCTGGGATGAAAAACTGTTTTTT.

The chain has TRBV20-1 and TRBJ2-1; 7 bases align to TRBD2. The CDR3 length is 15 residues. CDR1 is DFQATT, CDR2 SNEGSKA, per germline (reference sequence). V trimming: 3 bases; J trimming: 0 bases; junction bases outside the gene matches: 5. The CDR3 protein is CSASDRGSSYNEQFF. The CDR3 DNA reads TGCAGTGCTAGTGACCGCGGGAGCTCCTACAATGAGCAGTTCTTC.

The V and J genes are TRBV30 and TRBJ1-4, with TRBD1 matching 7 bases. Germline loops: CDR1 GTSNPN, CDR2 SVGIG (reference sequence). Unmatched junction bases numbered 9, after V lost 3 bases and J lost 5 bases. This CDR3 is 15 amino acids long. CDR3 DNA: TGTGCCTGGAGGGTTCTACAGACAGGGAATGAAAAACTGTTTTTT. Its translation is CAWRVLQTGNEKLFF.

The chain carries TRBV13 and TRBJ2-7; 7 bases line up with TRBD1. The V gene end was trimmed by 3 bases and the J gene end by 3 bases; junction bases not matched to a gene: 2. The CDR3 has 13 residues. Germline V lookup: CDR1 PRHDT, CDR2 FYEKMQ (reference sequence). CDR3 in DNA: TGTGCCAGCAGCTTTGGGACAGACTACGAGCAGTACTTC. Protein: CASSFGTDYEQYF.

The CDR3 sequence: CASSPASNQPQHF. CDR3 in DNA: TGCGCCAGCAGCCCGGCTAGCAATCAGCCCCAGCATTTT. The chain employs TRBV5-1 and TRBJ1-5, with unresolved D. The ends were cut back, 4 bases at V and 0 bases at J, with 5 bases in the middle. CDR1 is SGHRS and CDR2 is YFSETQ in the germline V gene. The CDR3 length is 13 residues.